A selection of T cell receptor beta chains follows, all from one sample in a study of T cells after posttransplantation cyclophosphamide. Data came from immunoSEQ multiplex PCR; TCRdb stores just in-frame clones and leaves some out. The sample shows over 9,000 clones, roughly 80% of them seen only once. Here the sequenced sample was PBMCs, taken after allogeneic stem cell transplant with posttransplant cyclophosphamide. These receptor sequences come from a female patient aged 50-65 years who received an allogeneic stem cell transplant from a related donor, was CMV-positive, and had no GVHD. A subset of T cells may come from the graft donor. Each CDR3 is given with its conserved first and last residue. D genes are given only for firm matches. Size tells how often a clone was seen (once, few, many) or the class of an expanded clone, and some rows leave it out.

abundance | j_gene | v_gene | d_gene | CDR3aa | CDR3nt
NA | TRBJ1-4 | TRBV4-2 | NA | CASSTHRETNEKLFF | TGTGCCAGCAGCACCCACAGGGAAACTAATGAAAAACTGTTTTTT
NA | TRBJ2-2 | TRBV7-2 | NA | CASSPTGTGELFF | TGTGCCAGCAGCCCGACGGGCACCGGGGAGCTGTTTTTT
NA | TRBJ1-4 | TRBV30 | NA | CAWSVPSSVQGNEKLFF | TGTGCCTGGAGTGTACCTTCTTCAGTACAGGGAAATGAAAAACTGTTTTTT
NA | TRBJ2-1 | TRBV27 | NA | CASSPLEYNEQFF | TGTGCCAGCAGTCCCTTAGAGTACAATGAGCAGTTCTTC
NA | TRBJ1-6 | TRBV28 | NA | CASSPAFGASPLHF | TGTGCCAGCAGCCCAGCTTTTGGGGCGTCACCCCTCCACTTT
few | TRBJ2-7 | TRBV2 | TRBD1 | CASIGQARRGEQYF | TGTGCCAGCATAGGACAGGCCCGCCGGGGCGAGCAGTACTTC
NA | TRBJ2-3 | TRBV7-9 | NA | CASSPGDPYTDTQYF | TGTGCCAGCAGTCCAGGGGACCCCTACACAGATACGCAGTATTTT
NA | TRBJ1-2 | TRBV21-1 | NA | CASIKNGRGQGSGYTF | TGTGCCAGCATCAAAAACGGCCGGGGACAGGGAAGCGGCTACACCTTC
NA | TRBJ2-1 | TRBV5-1 | NA | CASSFTSGGLNNEQFF | TGCGCCAGCAGCTTTACCTCGGGGGGCCTAAACAATGAGCAGTTCTTC
NA | TRBJ2-2 | TRBV5-1 | TRBD1 | CASSSKRQGNTGELFF | TGCGCCAGCAGCTCGAAGCGACAGGGCAACACCGGGGAGCTGTTTTTT
NA | TRBJ2-2 | TRBV2 | NA | CASRGRPSAGELFF | TGTGCCAGCAGGGGAAGACCTAGCGCCGGGGAGCTGTTTTTT
NA | TRBJ2-3 | TRBV5-6 | NA | CASSLRDFGTDTQYF | TGTGCCAGCAGCCTTCGGGACTTCGGCACAGATACGCAGTATTTT
NA | TRBJ1-2 | TRBV25-1 | NA | CASSGPQAPYGYTF | TGTGCCAGCAGTGGCCCTCAGGCGCCCTATGGCTACACCTTC
NA | TRBJ1-1 | TRBV5-1 | NA | CASSELGGGGQNTEAFF | TGCGCCAGCAGCGAACTGGGGGGGGGCGGACAGAACACTGAAGCTTTCTTT
NA | TRBJ2-7 | TRBV7-9 | NA | CASSRGTASYEQYF | TGTGCCAGCAGCAGGGGGACGGCCTCCTACGAGCAGTACTTC
NA | TRBJ1-2 | TRBV27 | TRBD1 | CASSRTGYGYTF | TGTGCCAGCAGCCGGACAGGGTATGGCTACACCTTC
few | TRBJ1-6 | TRBV2 | NA | CASSGQYNSPLHF | TGTGCCAGCAGTGGACAGTATAATTCACCCCTCCACTTT
NA | TRBJ2-1 | TRBV4-2 | TRBD2 | CASSQDVAGGQNEQFF | TGTGCCAGCAGCCAAGATGTAGCGGGGGGTCAGAATGAGCAGTTCTTC
once | TRBJ1-1 | TRBV7-3 | TRBD1 | CASSPNRGLTEAFF | TGTGCCAGCAGCCCTAACAGGGGCCTCACTGAAGCTTTCTTT
NA | TRBJ1-5 | TRBV5-6 | TRBD1 | CASSPRRGQGSNQPQHF | TGTGCCAGCAGCCCGCGGCGAGGACAGGGGAGCAATCAGCCCCAGCATTTT
NA | TRBJ1-4 | TRBV7-2 | NA | CASSPRGGWNEKLFF | TGTGCCAGCAGCCCCCGGGGGGGGTGGAATGAAAAACTGTTTTTT
NA | TRBJ1-3 | TRBV6-1 | NA | CASRTVSGNTIYF | TGTGCCAGCAGGACAGTCTCTGGAAACACCATATATTTT
NA | TRBJ2-7 | TRBV10-3 | TRBD1 | CAISDGGLGQPYEQYF | TGTGCCATCAGTGATGGGGGCCTGGGACAGCCCTACGAGCAGTACTTC
NA | TRBJ1-2 | TRBV28 | NA | CASSSGRPNYGYTF | TGTGCCAGCAGTTCAGGGCGTCCAAACTATGGCTACACCTTC
once | TRBJ2-7 | TRBV10-3 | TRBD1 | CAIARTGNEQYF | TGTGCCATCGCTAGGACAGGGAACGAGCAGTACTTC
medium-sized | TRBJ1-3 | TRBV10-2 | TRBD1 | CASSEIGTDLGNTIYF | TGCGCCAGCAGTGAGATCGGGACAGATCTAGGAAACACCATATATTTT
NA | TRBJ2-7 | TRBV6-1 | TRBD1 | CASSVDRGFGEQYF | TGTGCCAGCAGTGTTGACAGGGGTTTTGGGGAGCAGTACTTC
once | TRBJ1-1 | TRBV4-2 | NA | CASSQDGQWDREAFF | TGTGCCAGCAGCCAAGATGGACAGTGGGATCGTGAAGCTTTCTTT
NA | TRBJ2-5 | TRBV7-9 | NA | CASSPALGRGEETQYF | TGTGCCAGCAGCCCCGCGTTAGGGAGGGGGGAAGAGACCCAGTACTTC
NA | TRBJ1-5 | TRBV2 | NA | CASSGGMEYSNQPQHF | TGTGCCAGCAGTGGCGGGATGGAGTATAGCAATCAGCCCCAGCATTTT
NA | TRBJ1-1 | TRBV29-1 | NA | CSVATTNTEAFF | TGCAGCGTTGCGACAACGAACACTGAAGCTTTCTTT
NA | TRBJ2-7 | TRBV6-5 | NA | CASSSLSGEQYF | TGTGCCAGCAGTTCTCTTAGCGGCGAGCAGTACTTC
NA | TRBJ2-7 | TRBV5-4 | NA | CASSLISGRGREQYF | TGTGCCAGCAGCTTGATCTCTGGCAGGGGAAGGGAGCAGTACTTC
NA | TRBJ2-1 | TRBV9 | TRBD1 | CASSVGQGAYNEQFF | TGTGCCAGCAGCGTAGGACAGGGCGCCTACAATGAGCAGTTCTTC
NA | TRBJ2-4 | TRBV9 | NA | CASSVDQGDPQYF | TGTGCCAGCAGCGTAGACCAGGGTGACCCCCAGTACTTC
NA | TRBJ1-6 | TRBV5-1 | NA | CASSSEAQSSYNSPLHF | TGCGCCAGCAGCTCCGAGGCCCAGAGCTCCTATAATTCACCCCTCCACTTT
NA | TRBJ1-1 | TRBV20-1 | NA | CSARDPGKAFF | TGCAGTGCTAGAGATCCGGGGAAAGCTTTCTTT
NA | TRBJ2-5 | TRBV29-1 | NA | CSAAGRTAIETQYF | TGCAGCGCCGCTGGGCGGACAGCTATAGAGACCCAGTACTTC
NA | TRBJ1-2 | TRBV19 | NA | CASTPGKNYGYTF | TGTGCCAGTACCCCAGGAAAGAACTATGGCTACACCTTC
few | TRBJ1-5 | TRBV19 | NA | CASSLTGNQPQHF | TGTGCCAGTAGTTTGACAGGTAATCAGCCCCAGCATTTT
NA | TRBJ2-1 | TRBV28 | TRBD2 | CASSRLAGINNEQFF | TGTGCCAGCAGTCGACTAGCGGGGATTAACAATGAGCAGTTCTTC
few | TRBJ1-1 | TRBV5-4 | NA | CASSRPKGGTEAFF | TGTGCCAGCAGCCGTCCTAAGGGAGGGACTGAAGCTTTCTTT
NA | TRBJ2-5 | TRBV2 | TRBD2 | CASSGGRQETQYF | TGTGCCAGTAGCGGGGGGAGGCAAGAGACCCAGTACTTC
NA | TRBJ2-1 | TRBV4-1 | NA | CASSHPRYGDYNEQFF | TGCGCCAGCAGCCACCCCAGATACGGAGATTACAATGAGCAGTTCTTC
few | TRBJ1-1 | TRBV27 | TRBD1 | CASSDREDTEAFF | TGTGCCAGCAGCGACAGGGAGGACACTGAAGCTTTCTTT